Below, 4 T cell receptor beta chains from the same sample are listed, as sequenced in a study of blood T cell repertoires in COVID-19. Profiled with immunoSEQ multiplex PCR; TCRdb holds only in-frame clones, not every one. The sample has under 200,000 clones, about 90% seen once. Sample: peripheral blood. These receptors were taken from a man aged 60 to 69 with active or convalescent COVID-19.

This clone has a single count. The chain joins TRBV11-2 to TRBJ2-7; D may be TRBD2 (6 bases). The CDR3 has 14 amino acids. V was trimmed by 2 bases and J by 3 bases, leaving 11 bases between them. Germline CDR1 and CDR2: SGHAT and FQNNGV. The CDR3 coding sequence is TGTGCCAGCAGCTTACGGGCGGGGTACTACGAGCAGTACTTC. Amino acids: CASSLRAGYYEQYF. The variable domain in full, completed from reference TRBV11-2 and TRBJ2-7, reads EAGVAQSPRYKIIEKRQSVAFWCNPISGHATLYWYQQILGQGPKLLIQFQNNGVVDDSQLPKDRFSAERLKGVDSTLKIQPAKLEDSAVYLCASSLRAGYYEQYFGPGTRLTVT.

The sample holds a few counts of this clone. The chain uses TRBV11-2 and TRBJ2-1; D is perhaps TRBD2 (5 bases). The CDR3 is 14 residues long. CDR1 and CDR2 (germline): SGHAT, FQNNGV. Trimming pared 3 bases from V and 0 bases from J, leaving 6 bases between. As DNA, the CDR3 is TGTGCCAGCAGCTTTGGGAGCTCCTACAATGAGCAGTTCTTC. The encoded protein is CASSFGSSYNEQFF.

This chain connects TRBV30 to TRBJ2-3; 8 bases agree with TRBD2. Germline V gene lookup returns CDR1 GTSNPN and CDR2 SVGIG (reference sequence). Losses at the gene ends were 1 base for V and 8 bases for J; bases not matched to a gene: 14. The CDR3 has 16 residues. CDR3 sequence: CAWSGGGLRAAGTQYF. Written as DNA, the CDR3 is TGTGCCTGGAGTGGCGGGGGGCTCAGGGCCGCAGGTACGCAGTATTTT.

CDR3 sequence (DNA): TGTGCCAGCAGTTTAGGGGGAACGGGGAATGGAAACACCATATATTTT. Its protein is CASSLGGTGNGNTIYF. This sequence joins TRBV2 and TRBJ1-3; D may be TRBD1 (6 bases). With 5 bases removed from V and 3 bases from J, the gap between germline ends came to 17 bases. The CDR3 has 16 amino acids. Per the germline V gene, CDR1 is SNHLY and CDR2 is FYNNEI.